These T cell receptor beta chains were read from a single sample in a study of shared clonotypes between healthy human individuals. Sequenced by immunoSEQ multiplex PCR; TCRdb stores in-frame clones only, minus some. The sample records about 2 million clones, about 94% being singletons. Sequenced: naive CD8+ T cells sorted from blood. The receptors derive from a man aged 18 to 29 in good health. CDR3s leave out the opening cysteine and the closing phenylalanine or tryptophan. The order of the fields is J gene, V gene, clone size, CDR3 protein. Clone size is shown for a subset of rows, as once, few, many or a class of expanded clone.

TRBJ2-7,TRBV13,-,ASSLSPGLAFDEQY
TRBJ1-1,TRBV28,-,ASSLPRQAMNTEAF
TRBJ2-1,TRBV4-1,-,ASSRLAGAAIDEQF
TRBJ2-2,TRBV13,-,ASSFTGVLAGELF
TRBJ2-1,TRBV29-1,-,SAARTSGNNEQF
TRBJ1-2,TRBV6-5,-,ASSYSERVGGYT
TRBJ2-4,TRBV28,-,ASSLRGAKNIQY
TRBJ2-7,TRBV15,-,ATSRLTGTSGREQY
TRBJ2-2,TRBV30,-,AWRERGVGELF
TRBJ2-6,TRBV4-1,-,ASSQDNYRGRIGANVLT
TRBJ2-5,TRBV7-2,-,ASSLELAGVQETQY
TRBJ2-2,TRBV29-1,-,SVVLGTGELF
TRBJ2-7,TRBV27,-,ASGKVYEQY
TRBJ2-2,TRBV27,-,ASSAGTTNTGELF
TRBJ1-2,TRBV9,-,ASSVALTGVSGYT
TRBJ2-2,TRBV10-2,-,ASSESLAGVVGELF
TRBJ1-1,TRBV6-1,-,ASSEYLGTVVNTEAF
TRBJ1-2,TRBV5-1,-,ASSLAWGADYGYT
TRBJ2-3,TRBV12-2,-,ASRLVEQTLMQY
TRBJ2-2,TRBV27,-,ASSLGGGAGELF
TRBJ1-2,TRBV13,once,ASSTRGANYGYT
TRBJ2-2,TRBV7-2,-,ASSLGPRGTGELF
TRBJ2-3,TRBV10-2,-,ASSEPQRAEGEDTQY
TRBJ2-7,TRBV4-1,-,ASSQSEGGFSYEQY